Listed below are T cell receptor beta chains from one sample, sequenced in a study of OX40 agonist ivuxolimab in advanced cancers. Generated by immunoSEQ multiplex PCR, the TCRdb table keeps only in-frame clones and is missing some. The table shows under 15,000 clones, with around 81% occurring only once. This specimen consisted of CD4+ or CD8+ T cells sorted from blood, obtained in a trial of the OX40 agonist ivuxolimab. The receptors were sampled from an adult with an advanced solid tumor such as melanoma, head and neck, liver or kidney cancer. Each CDR3 is given with its conserved first and last residue. The order of the fields is D gene, clone size, J gene, V gene, CDR3 protein, CDR3 DNA. The D gene is left open where the match is weak. Only part of the rows carry a size: once, few, many, or a class if the clone is expanded.

>TRBD1|.|TRBJ1-1|TRBV6-6
CASSSRGGTEAFF
TGTGCCAGCAGTTCCAGGGGGGGCACTGAAGCTTTCTTT
>.|.|TRBJ2-2|TRBV27
CASSLDLTATGELFF
TGTGCCAGCAGTTTAGATTTGACAGCCACCGGGGAGCTGTTTTTT
>.|.|TRBJ2-1|TRBV27
CASSLGWGRQFF
TGTGCCAGCAGTTTAGGATGGGGACGGCAGTTCTTC
>.|.|TRBJ2-6|TRBV27
CASSLSRGESGANVLTF
TGTGCCAGCAGTTTGTCTAGGGGCGAATCTGGGGCCAACGTCCTGACTTTC
>.|.|TRBJ2-3|TRBV5-5
CASSSRLPGSTDTQYF
TGTGCCAGCAGCTCTCGCCTACCGGGTAGCACAGATACGCAGTATTTT
>TRBD2|.|TRBJ2-2|TRBV14
CASSHLWELAGGLHTGELFF
TGTGCCAGCAGCCATCTATGGGAACTAGCGGGAGGATTGCACACCGGGGAGCTGTTTTTT
>.|.|TRBJ1-1|TRBV2
CASRATGTEAFF
TGTGCCAGCAGGGCTACAGGGACTGAAGCTTTCTTT
>TRBD1|once|TRBJ2-7|TRBV11-2
CASSWPGTGAYEQYF
TGTGCCAGCAGCTGGCCCGGGACAGGGGCTTACGAGCAGTACTTC
>.|.|TRBJ1-5|TRBV5-4
CASSLEGAQPQHF
TGTGCCAGCAGCTTAGAAGGGGCTCAGCCCCAGCATTTT
>.|few|TRBJ2-3|TRBV19
CASSWIRTDTQYF
TGTGCCAGTAGTTGGATTAGAACAGATACGCAGTATTTT
>.|.|TRBJ2-1|TRBV11-2
CASSFDGNEQFF
TGTGCCAGCAGCTTCGACGGCAATGAGCAGTTCTTC
>.|.|TRBJ1-2|TRBV13
CASSPTGAGGYTF
TGTGCCAGCAGCCCCACCGGGGCGGGTGGCTACACCTTC
>.|.|TRBJ2-7|TRBV5-4
CASSQEAGAAWNEQYF
TGTGCCAGCAGCCAAGAGGCCGGAGCCGCTTGGAACGAGCAGTACTTC
>.|.|TRBJ2-6|TRBV6-5
CASSYFGSGANVLTF
TGTGCCAGCAGTTACTTCGGCTCTGGGGCCAACGTCCTGACTTTC
>TRBD2|.|TRBJ2-3|TRBV15
CATSTERGLGTDTQYF
TGTGCCACCAGCACCGAGCGGGGACTTGGCACAGATACGCAGTATTTT
>.|.|TRBJ2-1|TRBV19
CASSIGNEQFF
TGTGCCAGTAGTATAGGCAATGAGCAGTTCTTC
>.|.|TRBJ2-7|TRBV11-2
CASSFPRTTYEQYF
TGTGCCAGCAGCTTTCCACGGACGACCTACGAGCAGTACTTC
>.|.|TRBJ2-1|TRBV28
CASSWGMVNEQFF
TGTGCCAGCAGTTGGGGGATGGTCAATGAGCAGTTCTTC
>.|.|TRBJ2-7|TRBV20-1
CSARQGREQYF
TGCAGTGCTAGACAGGGGAGGGAGCAGTACTTC
>.|.|TRBJ2-3|TRBV27
CASSFLGGPQYTDTQYF
TGTGCCAGCAGTTTCCTGGGCGGGCCCCAGTACACAGATACGCAGTATTTT
>.|.|TRBJ2-1|TRBV9
CASSVGFHENNEQFF
TGTGCCAGCAGCGTAGGGTTCCATGAAAACAATGAGCAGTTCTTC
>.|.|TRBJ2-2|TRBV27
CASSFGSPAGELFF
TGTGCCAGCAGTTTTGGCAGCCCAGCCGGGGAGCTGTTTTTT
>.|.|TRBJ2-7|TRBV5-4
CASSKGPNYEQYF
TGTGCCAGCAGCAAGGGCCCAAACTACGAGCAGTACTTC
>.|.|TRBJ1-2|TRBV19
CASTNRGGEDGYTF
TGTGCCAGTACCAATCGGGGAGGGGAAGACGGCTACACCTTC
>.|.|TRBJ2-7|TRBV5-1
CASSLEGQRSYEQYF
TGCGCCAGCAGCTTGGAAGGACAGCGATCCTACGAGCAGTACTTC
>.|.|TRBJ1-1|TRBV4-3
CASSPSGGVNTEAFF
TGCGCCAGCAGCCCTAGCGGAGGGGTCAATACTGAAGCTTTCTTT
>.|.|TRBJ2-5|TRBV6-6
CASSYSSEETQYF
TGTGCCAGCAGTTACTCTAGCGAAGAGACCCAGTACTTC
>TRBD2|.|TRBJ2-3|TRBV25-1
CASSVPGTSGEGGQYF
TGTGCCAGCAGTGTTCCCGGGACTAGCGGTGAGGGGGGGCAGTATTTT
>TRBD2|medium-sized|TRBJ2-2|TRBV5-1
CASSPGTSGFTGELFF
TGCGCCAGCAGCCCTGGGACTAGCGGGTTCACCGGGGAGCTGTTTTTT
>TRBD2|.|TRBJ2-3|TRBV6-5
CASGLAGFTDTQYF
TGTGCCAGCGGACTAGCGGGTTTCACAGATACGCAGTATTTT
>.|.|TRBJ2-2|TRBV7-7
CASSHGGPGELFF
TGTGCCAGCAGCCACGGGGGCCCCGGGGAGCTGTTTTTT
>.|.|TRBJ1-2|TRBV5-8
CASSLEGSYGYTF
TGTGCCAGCAGCTTGGAAGGTTCCTATGGCTACACCTTC
>.|once|TRBJ1-4|TRBV18
CASSPREEGTNEKLFF
TGTGCCAGCTCACCACGAGAGGAGGGAACTAATGAAAAACTGTTTTTT
>.|.|TRBJ1-1|TRBV7-2
CASSLSWNTEAFF
TGTGCCAGCAGCTTAAGTTGGAACACTGAAGCTTTCTTT
>.|.|TRBJ2-5|TRBV19
CASSIDGEGGETQYF
TGTGCCAGTAGTATCGACGGCGAGGGGGGAGAGACCCAGTACTTC
>.|.|TRBJ2-1|TRBV5-1
CASSSESGNEQFF
TGCGCCAGCAGCTCGGAGTCCGGCAATGAGCAGTTCTTC
>TRBD1|.|TRBJ2-7|TRBV7-8
CASSLVPTGLLSYEQYF
TGTGCCAGCAGCTTAGTCCCGACAGGGCTGCTCTCCTACGAGCAGTACTTC
>TRBD1|medium-sized|TRBJ2-1|TRBV5-6
CASSLEQGYNEQFF
TGTGCCAGCAGCTTGGAACAGGGGTACAATGAGCAGTTCTTC
>TRBD2|.|TRBJ2-3|TRBV11-2
CASSLEWTSGGGNTQYF
TGTGCCAGCAGCTTAGAGTGGACTAGCGGGGGCGGGAATACGCAGTATTTT
>.|.|TRBJ1-2|TRBV5-4
CASSLGLYGYTF
TGTGCCAGCAGCTTGGGACTCTATGGCTACACCTTC
>.|.|TRBJ2-7|TRBV27
CASSSLYEQYF
TGTGCCAGCAGTTCACTGTACGAGCAGTACTTC
>.|once|TRBJ1-1|TRBV6-5
CASGPVVITEAFF
TGTGCCAGCGGTCCGGTGGTGATAACTGAAGCTTTCTTT
>TRBD1|.|TRBJ1-5|TRBV7-9
CASSLGLGGLGNQPQHF
TGTGCCAGCAGCTTAGGACTAGGGGGCCTGGGCAATCAGCCCCAGCATTTT